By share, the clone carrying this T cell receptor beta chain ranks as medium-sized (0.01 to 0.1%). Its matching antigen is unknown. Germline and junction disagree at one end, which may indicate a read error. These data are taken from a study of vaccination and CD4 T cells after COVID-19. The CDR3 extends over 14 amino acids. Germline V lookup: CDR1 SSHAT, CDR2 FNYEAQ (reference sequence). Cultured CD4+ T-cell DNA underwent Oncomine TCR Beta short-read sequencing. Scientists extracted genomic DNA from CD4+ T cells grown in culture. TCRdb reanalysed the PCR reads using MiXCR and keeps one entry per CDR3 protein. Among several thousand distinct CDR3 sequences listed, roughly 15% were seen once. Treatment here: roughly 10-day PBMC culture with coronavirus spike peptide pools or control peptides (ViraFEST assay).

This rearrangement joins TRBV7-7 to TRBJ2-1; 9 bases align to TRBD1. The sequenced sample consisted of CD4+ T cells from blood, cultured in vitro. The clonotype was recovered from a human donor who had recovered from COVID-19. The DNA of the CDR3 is TGTGCTAGCAGCCAAGGGACAGGGTTGGATGAGCAGTTCTTC. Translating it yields CASSQGTGLDEQFF.